The 29 T cell receptor beta chains below were found in one sample sequenced in a study of Graves' ophthalmopathy and Graves' hyperthyroidism. Amplifying from RNA transcripts, the study obtained TCR beta CDR3 regions. HTBI primers were used in a first-round RT-PCR, which preceded a second-round multiplex PCR. TCRdb analysed the multiplex PCR reads with MiXCR anew, one entry per CDR3 protein. The repertoire holds 150,000 to 200,000 distinct CDR3 sequences, with approximately 40% as singletons. The sample was peripheral blood. These receptors originate from a man aged 25 to 40 with Graves' ophthalmopathy.

This clonotype showed up many times. The genes are TRBV5-5 and TRBJ1-1, with D hard to call. The CDR3 is 12 residues long. Trimming took off 6 bases at V and 4 bases at J, with 10 bases between the two ends. CDR1 and CDR2 from the germline V gene are SGHKS and YYEKEE (reference sequence). CDR3 nucleotide sequence: TGTGCCAGCACCCCCTTTGGCACTGAAGCTTTCTTT. It is translated as CASTPFGTEAFF.

This chain connects TRBV12-3 or TRBV12-4 to TRBJ1-1, with D maybe TRBD1 (6 bases). The CDR3 extends over 13 amino acids. Trimming cost V 1 base and J 7 bases, with 10 bases left between them. CDR3: CASSLGTVGEAFF. CDR3 nucleotides: TGTGCCAGCAGTTTAGGGACAGTCGGTGAAGCTTTCTTT.

V gene TRBV19 combines with J gene TRBJ2-7; D perhaps matches TRBD2 (9 bases). CDR3 length: 14 amino acids. V lost 3 bases to trimming and J lost 7 bases, with 16 bases between them. CDR1 is LNHDA, CDR2 SQIVND, per germline (reference sequence). CDR3 residues: CASSIPSGTGEQYF. The DNA of the CDR3 is TGTGCCAGTAGTATCCCTAGCGGGACAGGTGAGCAGTACTTC.

This clonotype was observed at least ten times. The CDR3 DNA follows: TGTGCCAGCAGTGGGGTGGGCAGAGCCTATAATTCACCCCTCCACTTT. Translated, it gives CASSGVGRAYNSPLHF. The chain is built from TRBV2 and TRBJ1-6, with D unclear. This CDR3 comprises 16 residues. Trimming removed 4 bases at V and 2 bases at J, with 12 bases between. Germline assignment: CDR1 SNHLY and CDR2 FYNNEI.

This clonotype was counted many times. The chain carries TRBV12-3 or TRBV12-4 and TRBJ1-2; D remains ambiguous. The CDR3 is made up of 13 amino acids. V gave up 3 bases and J gave up 3 bases, with 8 bases separating them. CDR3 bases: TGTGCCAGCAGTTTTTTAGTAGACTATGGCTACACCTTC. It yields the protein CASSFLVDYGYTF.

This clonotype was picked up a small number of times. V gene TRBV6-5 combines with J gene TRBJ1-1; TRBD1 might be the D (5 bases). The V gene's germline CDR1 is MNHEY and CDR2 SVGAGI. V was clipped by 2 bases and J by 4 bases, with 8 bases between them. The CDR3 covers 13 residues. The CDR3 reads CASSYVRATEAFF. In DNA, the CDR3 is TGTGCCAGCAGTTACGTCAGGGCCACTGAAGCTTTCTTT.

This clonotype came up many times. V is TRBV12-3 or TRBV12-4 and J is TRBJ1-2; D possibly corresponds to TRBD1 (5 bases). V lost 2 bases and J lost 8, with 12 bases in between. CDR3 size: 13 residues. The CDR3 DNA follows: TGTGCCAGCAGTTTATCCGACAGTCAAGGCTACACCTTC. Residues: CASSLSDSQGYTF.

This clonotype was recorded many times. The chain has TRBV18 and TRBJ2-7, with TRBD1 matching 9 bases. The V gene's germline CDR1 is KGHSH and CDR2 LQKENI. Trimming cost V 5 bases and J 6 bases; bases outside gene matches: 11. CDR3 length equals 15 residues. The CDR3 DNA is TGTGCCAGCTCATTGACCTTGGGACAGGGATCCGAGCAGTACTTC. Translated: CASSLTLGQGSEQYF.

This clonotype was found many times. The CDR3 loop reads CASSFGVNYGYTF. The CDR3 nucleotides are TGTGCCAGCAGTTTCGGTGTGAACTATGGCTACACCTTC. V usage is TRBV27 and J usage is TRBJ1-2; D is unclear. Germline V gene lookup returns CDR1 MNHEY and CDR2 SMNVEV (reference sequence). The V gene lost 3 bases and the J gene lost 2 bases, with 7 bases spanning the gap. This CDR3 spans 13 amino acids.

The V call is TRBV4-1, the J call TRBJ1-1, with TRBD1 matching over 10 bases. The CDR3 consists of 15 residues. Germline V gives CDR1 MGHRA, CDR2 YSYEKL. V shed 1 base, J shed 3 bases, and the junction held 2 bases outside the gene matches. CDR3 coding DNA: TGCGCCAGCAGCCAAGGAGGGACAGGGGACACTGAAGCTTTCTTT. Translated: CASSQGGTGDTEAFF.

This clonotype was observed a few times. V and J are TRBV12-3 or TRBV12-4 and TRBJ2-4; 9 bases agree with TRBD2. The junction had 23 bases not matched to a gene; V was cut back by 4 bases and J by 7 bases. This CDR3 has 20 residues. CDR3 coding DNA: TGTGCCAGCAGTTCTTGGGGGGTCACTAGCGGGCGGGATGGGAGGAACATTCAGTACTTC. Translation gives CASSSWGVTSGRDGRNIQYF.

This clonotype was recorded at least ten times. The CDR3 reads CASSLDWGGLDEQFF. As DNA, the CDR3 is TGTGCCAGCAGCTTAGATTGGGGCGGCCTCGATGAGCAGTTCTTC. The V and J genes are TRBV11-2 and TRBJ2-1; tentatively, D is TRBD1 (5 bases). V was trimmed by 0 bases and J by 8 bases, leaving 14 bases between them. The CDR3 is made up of 15 amino acids. Per the germline V gene, CDR1 is SGHAT and CDR2 is FQNNGV.

This clonotype was observed many times. V and J are TRBV2 and TRBJ2-5, with D possibly TRBD2 on 6 matching bases. Trimming stripped 10 bases from V and 2 bases from J, with 20 bases between. From germline, CDR1 is SNHLY and CDR2 FYNNEI. CDR3 length: 15 residues. CDR3 residues: CATSRGIDRQETQYF. CDR3 in DNA: TGTGCCACCTCCCGGGGGATCGACCGTCAAGAGACCCAGTACTTC. Full variable domain (missing parts from reference TRBV2 and TRBJ2-5): EPEVTQTPSHQVTQMGQEVILRCVPISNHLYFYWYRQILGQKVEFLVSFYNNEISEKSEIFDDQFSVERPDGSNFTLKIRSTKLEDSAMYFCATSRGIDRQETQYFGPGTRLLVL.

The sample holds many counts of this clonotype. The genes are TRBV5-1 and TRBJ1-1; 7 bases line up with TRBD1. The trim removed 2 bases at V and 4 bases at J, leaving 5 bases unmatched. The CDR3 spans 14 residues. The germline V gene encodes CDR1 SGHRS and CDR2 YFSETQ. Here the CDR3 reads CASSLQQGTTEAFF. Here the CDR3 DNA reads TGCGCCAGCAGCTTACAACAGGGGACCACTGAAGCTTTCTTT.

This clonotype was seen repeatedly, ten times or more. The J gene is TRBJ1-5, the V gene TRBV28; D is unclear. Germline values: CDR1 MDHEN, CDR2 SYDVKM. This CDR3 has 15 residues. Trimming shortened V by 6 bases and J by 4 bases, and 16 bases separated the two germline ends. For the CDR3, the DNA is TGTGCCAGCAGCCTCTCAGGAACGCGGAATCAGCCCCAGCATTTT. As protein: CASSLSGTRNQPQHF.

Here the CDR3 reads CASTKGGPGNQPQHF. The CDR3 nucleotides read TGTGCCAGCACCAAGGGGGGGCCTGGCAATCAGCCCCAGCATTTT. The V and J genes are TRBV12-3 or TRBV12-4 and TRBJ1-5, with a weak D call TRBD1 (6 bases). V was clipped by 7 bases and J by 2 bases, with 15 bases between them. This CDR3 is built from 15 residues.

The sample holds one count of this clonotype. V gene TRBV15 combines with J gene TRBJ1-3; the D gene is possibly TRBD1 (6 bases). CDR3 length: 12 amino acids. Germline-derived CDR1 and CDR2 are LNHNV and YYDKDF (reference sequence). V dropped 9 bases and J dropped 5 bases, with 11 bases sitting between them. The CDR3 coding sequence is TGTGCCACATTCCGGGACAGAAACACCATATATTTT. Protein: CATFRDRNTIYF.

This clonotype was counted at least ten times. The chain couples TRBV12-3 or TRBV12-4 to TRBJ1-5; TRBD1 might be the D (6 bases). V was shortened by 5 bases and J by 0 bases, with 14 bases between the two germline ends. There are 16 residues in the CDR3. The chain's CDR3 is CASSLGAGDSNQPQHF. The CDR3 DNA reads TGTGCCAGCAGTCTCGGGGCAGGGGATAGCAATCAGCCCCAGCATTTT.

This clonotype came up many times. CDR3 in DNA: TGTGCCAGCAGTTACGGGCCCGGGGCCAGCTCCTACGAGCAGTACTTC. This sequence encodes CASSYGPGASSYEQYF. V is TRBV6-5 and J is TRBJ2-7; D may match TRBD1 or TRBD2 (5 bases each). The germline CDR1 and CDR2 sequences are MNHEY and SVGAGI. Trimming removed 2 bases at V and 0 bases at J, with 14 bases between. The CDR3 loop spans 16 amino acids.

This clonotype turned up a few times. V and J are TRBV6-2 or TRBV6-3 and TRBJ1-1; tentative D call: TRBD1 (5 bases). V lost 4 bases to trimming and J lost 5 bases, with 14 bases between them. The CDR3 is made up of 14 amino acids. The germline gives CDR1 MNHEY, CDR2 SVGEGT. CDR3 amino acids: CASSLPGRGTEAFF. The CDR3 DNA is TGTGCCAGCAGTTTACCAGGTCGGGGGACTGAAGCTTTCTTT.

This clonotype has ten or more counts. V gene TRBV12-3 or TRBV12-4 combines with J gene TRBJ2-7; 7 bases map to TRBD1. The ends lost 6 bases at V and 3 bases at J; junction bases unmatched: 14. There are 16 residues in the CDR3. The CDR3 DNA reads as TGTGCCAGCAGCCTGGCCCGTTGGACAGGTCGCTACGAGCAGTACTTC. This translates into CASSLARWTGRYEQYF.

This clonotype was picked up many times. This chain uses TRBV27 with TRBJ2-5, with TRBD1 matching 8 bases. Germline CDR1 MNHEY, CDR2 SMNVEV (reference sequence). The CDR3 runs 12 residues. Unmatched junction bases numbered 0, after V lost 6 bases and J lost 3 bases. Here the CDR3 reads CASRTGEETQYF. The CDR3, as DNA: TGTGCCAGCAGGACAGGGGAAGAGACCCAGTACTTC.

Many counts were recorded for this clonotype. This rearrangement joins TRBV24-1 to TRBJ1-5; 10 nucleotides line up with TRBD1. J gave up 6 bases and V 10 bases, and 2 bases lay outside the gene matches. Germline loops: CDR1 KGHDR, CDR2 SFDVKD. The CDR3 length is 12 residues. This CDR3 is CATGTGAQPQHF. Written as DNA, the CDR3 is TGTGCCACAGGGACAGGGGCTCAGCCCCAGCATTTT.

The chain recombines TRBV6-5 with TRBJ2-7, with 10 positions matching TRBD2. This CDR3 is built from 15 residues. Trimming removed 2 bases from V and 3 bases from J; junction bases left unmatched: 4. Germline loops: CDR1 MNHEY, CDR2 SVGAGI. The CDR3 loop reads CASSYASGGYYEQYF. In DNA form, the CDR3 reads TGTGCCAGCAGTTACGCTAGCGGGGGATACTACGAGCAGTACTTC.

This sequence joins TRBV7-2 and TRBJ1-6, with D uncertain. V was clipped by 1 base and J by 5 bases, with 15 bases between them. The germline CDR1 and CDR2 sequences are SGHTA and FQGNSA. The CDR3 has 17 residues. The chain's CDR3 is CASSLGYSGPNNSPLHF. As DNA, the CDR3 is TGTGCCAGCAGCTTAGGTTACTCCGGTCCAAATAATTCACCCCTCCACTTT. Looking up the rest from reference TRBV7-2 and TRBJ1-6 gives the full variable domain: GAGVSQSPSNKVTEKGKDVELRCDPISGHTALYWYRQSLGQGLEFLIYFQGNSAPDKSGLPSDRFSAERTGGSVSTLTIQRTQQEDSAVYLCASSLGYSGPNNSPLHFGNGTRLTVT.

This clonotype was counted only a few times. The rearrangement uses TRBV12-3 or TRBV12-4 and TRBJ1-2; TRBD1 matches at 8 bases. J was trimmed by 1 base and V by 6 bases; bases with no gene match: 7. CDR3 size: 15 residues. The CDR3 region is CASSTTGGYNYGYTF. The CDR3 DNA reads as TGTGCCAGCAGCACCACAGGGGGGTATAACTATGGCTACACCTTC.

V gene TRBV7-2 combines with J gene TRBJ1-3; no clear D gene. The CDR3 runs to 14 residues. V dropped 1 base and J dropped 1 base, with 5 bases sitting between them. The germline V gene encodes CDR1 SGHTA and CDR2 FQGNSA. The CDR3 sequence is CASSLGESGNTIYF. The CDR3 DNA reads as TGTGCCAGCAGCTTAGGAGAGTCTGGAAACACCATATATTTT. The full variable domain, its missing parts supplied by reference TRBV7-2 and TRBJ1-3, is GAGVSQSPSNKVTEKGKDVELRCDPISGHTALYWYRQSLGQGLEFLIYFQGNSAPDKSGLPSDRFSAERTGGSVSTLTIQRTQQEDSAVYLCASSLGESGNTIYFGEGSWLTVV.

This chain links TRBV6-2 or TRBV6-3 with TRBJ2-2; D gene ambiguous. The CDR3 loop spans 12 amino acids. Between the trimmed V and J ends, which lost 7 bases and 3 bases, there was a span of 6 bases. CDR1 and CDR2 from the germline V gene are MNHEY and SVGEGT. The CDR3 sequence: CASNLDTGELFF. The DNA for the CDR3 is TGTGCCAGCAACCTAGACACCGGGGAGCTGTTTTTT.

The chain couples TRBV2 to TRBJ1-1; 9 bases line up with TRBD1. Germline values: CDR1 SNHLY, CDR2 FYNNEI. The CDR3 sequence is 14 residues long. After removal of 5 bases from V and 5 bases from J, the junction contained 6 bases not matched to a gene. CDR3 DNA sequence: TGTGCCAGCAGTTACCCGGGACAGGGAACTGAAGCTTTCTTT. Translating gives CASSYPGQGTEAFF.